A selection of T cell receptor beta chains follows, all from one sample in a study of cytomegalovirus exposure and HLA in healthy donors. Here immunoSEQ multiplex PCR was the method, and the copy in TCRdb shows in-frame clones only, minus some. The data contain about 190,000 clones, 80% to 85% of them seen just once; the ten biggest clones take up about 0.25%. Material: PBMCs. All receptors come from a boy between 10 and 17 years old in good health and CMV-seronegative. CDR3s leave out the opening cysteine and the closing phenylalanine or tryptophan. Fields, in order: V gene, J gene, CDR3 protein.

V gene: TRBV9
J gene: TRBJ2-6
CDR3 protein: ASSPSRSSSSGANVLT

V gene: TRBV5-1
J gene: TRBJ2-4
CDR3 protein: ASSLRGHLAKNIQY

V gene: TRBV13
J gene: TRBJ1-3
CDR3 protein: ASSQDIRGGGGNTIY

V gene: TRBV7-6
J gene: TRBJ2-7
CDR3 protein: ASSSVAGGVGEQY

V gene: TRBV18
J gene: TRBJ2-3
CDR3 protein: ASSPRFAADTQY

V gene: TRBV7-3
J gene: TRBJ1-1
CDR3 protein: ASSSAGNTEAF

V gene: TRBV30
J gene: TRBJ2-1
CDR3 protein: ALWTSHNEQF

V gene: TRBV10-3
J gene: TRBJ1-1
CDR3 protein: AISEFGQAIKTEAF

V gene: TRBV11-2
J gene: TRBJ1-2
CDR3 protein: ASSPNRAHYGYT

V gene: TRBV5-8
J gene: TRBJ2-7
CDR3 protein: ASSLGQGMPGTDEQY

V gene: TRBV12-5
J gene: TRBJ2-3
CDR3 protein: ASQTELRWDTQY

V gene: TRBV27
J gene: TRBJ2-5
CDR3 protein: ASSPPLSPGSQETQY

V gene: TRBV4-1
J gene: TRBJ2-3
CDR3 protein: ASSSEVGRGFADTQY

V gene: TRBV7-6
J gene: TRBJ2-3
CDR3 protein: ASSRTHFGSTDTQY

V gene: TRBV2
J gene: TRBJ1-2
CDR3 protein: ASSEAGNNYGYT